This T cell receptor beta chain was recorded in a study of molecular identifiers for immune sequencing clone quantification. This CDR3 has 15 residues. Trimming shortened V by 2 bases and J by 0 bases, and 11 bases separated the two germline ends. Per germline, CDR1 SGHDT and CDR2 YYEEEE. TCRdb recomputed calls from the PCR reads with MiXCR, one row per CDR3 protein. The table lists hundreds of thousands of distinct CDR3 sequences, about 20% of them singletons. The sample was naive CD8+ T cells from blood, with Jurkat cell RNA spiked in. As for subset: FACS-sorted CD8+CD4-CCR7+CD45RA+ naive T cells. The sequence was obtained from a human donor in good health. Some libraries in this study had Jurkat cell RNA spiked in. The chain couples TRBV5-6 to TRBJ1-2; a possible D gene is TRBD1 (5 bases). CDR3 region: CASSLRTRTNYGYTF. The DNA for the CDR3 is TGTGCCAGCAGCTTACGGACACGAACTAACTATGGCTACACCTTC.